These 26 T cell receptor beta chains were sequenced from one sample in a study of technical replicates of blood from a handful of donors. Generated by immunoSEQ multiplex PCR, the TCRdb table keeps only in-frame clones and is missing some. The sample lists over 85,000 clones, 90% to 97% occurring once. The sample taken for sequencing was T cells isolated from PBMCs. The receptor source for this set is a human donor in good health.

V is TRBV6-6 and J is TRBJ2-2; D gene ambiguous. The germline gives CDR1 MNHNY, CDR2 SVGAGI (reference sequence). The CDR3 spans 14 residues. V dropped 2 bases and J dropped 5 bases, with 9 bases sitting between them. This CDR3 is CASSYVIGTGELFF. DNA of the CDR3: TGTGCCAGCAGTTACGTGATCGGGACCGGGGAGCTGTTTTTT.

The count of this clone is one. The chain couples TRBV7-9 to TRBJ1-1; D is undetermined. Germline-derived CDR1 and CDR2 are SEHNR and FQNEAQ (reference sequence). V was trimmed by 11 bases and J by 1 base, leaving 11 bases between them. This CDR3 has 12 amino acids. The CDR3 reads CAGVGRNTEAFF. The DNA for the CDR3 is TGTGCCGGAGTGGGTCGGAACACTGAAGCTTTCTTT.

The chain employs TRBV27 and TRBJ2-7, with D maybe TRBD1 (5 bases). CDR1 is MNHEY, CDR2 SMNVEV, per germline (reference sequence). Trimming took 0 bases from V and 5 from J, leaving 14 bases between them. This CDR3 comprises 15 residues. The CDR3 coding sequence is TGTGCCAGCAGTTTATCGGCCAGGGAAATCGACGAGCAGTACTTC. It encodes CASSLSAREIDEQYF.

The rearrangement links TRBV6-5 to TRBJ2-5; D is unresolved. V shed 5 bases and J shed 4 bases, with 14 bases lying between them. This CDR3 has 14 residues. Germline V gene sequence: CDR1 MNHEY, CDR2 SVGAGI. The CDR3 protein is CASSNYYRGETQYF. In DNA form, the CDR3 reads TGTGCCAGCAGTAACTACTACCGCGGAGAGACCCAGTACTTC.

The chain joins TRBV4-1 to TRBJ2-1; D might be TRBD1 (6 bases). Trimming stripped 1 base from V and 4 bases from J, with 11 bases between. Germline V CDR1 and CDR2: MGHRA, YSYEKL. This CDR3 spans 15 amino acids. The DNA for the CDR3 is TGCGCCAGCAGCCAAGGTTGGGGGCGTTACAATGAGCAGTTCTTC. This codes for CASSQGWGRYNEQFF.

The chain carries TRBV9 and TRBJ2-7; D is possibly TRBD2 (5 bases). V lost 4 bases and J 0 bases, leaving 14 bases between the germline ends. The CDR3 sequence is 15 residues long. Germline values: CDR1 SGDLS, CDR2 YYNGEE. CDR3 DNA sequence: TGTGCCAGCAGCCCCCCAGGAGGCGACTCCTACGAGCAGTACTTC. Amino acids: CASSPPGGDSYEQYF.

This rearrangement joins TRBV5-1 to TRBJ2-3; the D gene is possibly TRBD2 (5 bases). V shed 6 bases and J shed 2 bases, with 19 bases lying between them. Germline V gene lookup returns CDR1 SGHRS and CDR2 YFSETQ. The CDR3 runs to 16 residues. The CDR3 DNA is TGCGCCAGCAAAGATAACAGAGGGTGGGCCACAGATACGCAGTATTTT. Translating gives CASKDNRGWATDTQYF.

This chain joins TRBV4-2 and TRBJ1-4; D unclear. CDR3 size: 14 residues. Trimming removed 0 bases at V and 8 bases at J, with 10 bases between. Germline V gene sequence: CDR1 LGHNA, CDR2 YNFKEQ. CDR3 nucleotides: TGTGCCAGCAGCCAAGATCGATCCGGGGAAAAACTGTTTTTT. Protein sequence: CASSQDRSGEKLFF.

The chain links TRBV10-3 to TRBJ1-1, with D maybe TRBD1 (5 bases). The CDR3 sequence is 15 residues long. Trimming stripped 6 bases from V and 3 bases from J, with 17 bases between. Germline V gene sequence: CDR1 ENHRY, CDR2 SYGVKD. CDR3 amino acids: CAIRLGTGRDTEAFF. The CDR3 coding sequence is TGTGCCATCAGGCTAGGGACTGGTAGGGACACTGAAGCTTTCTTT.

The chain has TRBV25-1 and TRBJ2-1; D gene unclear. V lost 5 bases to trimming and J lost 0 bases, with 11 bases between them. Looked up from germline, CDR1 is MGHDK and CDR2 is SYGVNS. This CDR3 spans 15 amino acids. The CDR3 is CASSHLYSSYNEQFF. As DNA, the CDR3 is TGTGCCAGCAGTCACCTTTATAGCTCCTACAATGAGCAGTTCTTC.

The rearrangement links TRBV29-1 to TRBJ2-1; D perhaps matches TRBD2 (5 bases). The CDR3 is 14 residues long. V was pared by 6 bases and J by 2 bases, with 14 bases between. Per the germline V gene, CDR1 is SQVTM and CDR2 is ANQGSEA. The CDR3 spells CSVALTGTYNEQFF. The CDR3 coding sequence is TGCAGCGTCGCATTGACGGGGACCTACAATGAGCAGTTCTTC.

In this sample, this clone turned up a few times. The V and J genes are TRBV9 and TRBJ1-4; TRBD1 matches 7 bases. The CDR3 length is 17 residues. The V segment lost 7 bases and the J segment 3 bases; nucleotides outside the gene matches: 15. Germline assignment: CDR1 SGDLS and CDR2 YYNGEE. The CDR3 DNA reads TGTGCCAGCTCGGGGTCAGGGGGATTGGTTGCTAATGAAAAACTGTTTTTT. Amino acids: CASSGSGGLVANEKLFF. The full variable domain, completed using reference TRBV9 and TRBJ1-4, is DSGVTQTPKHLITATGQRVTLRCSPRSGDLSVYWYQQSLDQGLQFLIQYYNGEERAKGNILERFSAQQFPDLHSELNLSSLELGDSALYFCASSGSGGLVANEKLFFGSGTQLSVL.

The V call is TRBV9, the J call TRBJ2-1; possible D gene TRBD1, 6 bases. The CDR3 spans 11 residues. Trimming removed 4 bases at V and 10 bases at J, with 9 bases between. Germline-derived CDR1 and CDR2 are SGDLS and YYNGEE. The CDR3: CASSSTGEQFF. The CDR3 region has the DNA TGTGCCAGCAGCTCAACAGGGGAGCAGTTCTTC.

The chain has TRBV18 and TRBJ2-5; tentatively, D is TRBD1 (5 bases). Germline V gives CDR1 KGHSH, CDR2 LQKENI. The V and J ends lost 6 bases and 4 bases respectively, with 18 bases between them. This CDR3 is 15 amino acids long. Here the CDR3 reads CASSPRVGVRETQYF. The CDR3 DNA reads TGTGCCAGCTCCCCTAGGGTAGGGGTGCGAGAGACCCAGTACTTC. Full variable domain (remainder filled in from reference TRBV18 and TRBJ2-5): NAGVMQNPRHLVRRRGQEARLRCSPMKGHSHVYWYRQLPEEGLKFMVYLQKENIIDESGMPKERFSAEFPKEGPSILRIQQVVRGDSAAYFCASSPRVGVRETQYFGPGTRLLVL.

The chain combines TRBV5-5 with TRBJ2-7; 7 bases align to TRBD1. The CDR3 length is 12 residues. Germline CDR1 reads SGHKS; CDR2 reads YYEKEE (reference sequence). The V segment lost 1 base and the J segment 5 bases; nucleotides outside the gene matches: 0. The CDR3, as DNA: TGTGCCAGCAGCTTGCAGGGGGACGAGCAGTACTTC. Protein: CASSLQGDEQYF.

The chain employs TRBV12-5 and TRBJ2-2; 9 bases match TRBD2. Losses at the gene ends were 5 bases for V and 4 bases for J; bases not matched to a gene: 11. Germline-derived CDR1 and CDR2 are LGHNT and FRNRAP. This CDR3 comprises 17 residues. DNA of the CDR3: TGTGCTAGTGGTCCCTTGGCGGGAGGGCCTGGCACCGGGGAGCTGTTTTTT. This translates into CASGPLAGGPGTGELFF.

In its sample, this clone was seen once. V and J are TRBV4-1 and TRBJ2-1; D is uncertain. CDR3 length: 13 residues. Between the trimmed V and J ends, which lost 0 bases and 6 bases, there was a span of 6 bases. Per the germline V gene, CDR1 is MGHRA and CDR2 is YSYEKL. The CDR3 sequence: CASSQDRFNEQFF. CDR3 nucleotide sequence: TGCGCCAGCAGCCAAGACAGATTCAATGAGCAGTTCTTC.

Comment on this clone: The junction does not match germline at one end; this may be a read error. For the CDR3, the DNA is TGTGCCAGCAGCCCACACTCCACAGATATGCAGTATTTT. Its protein product is CASSPHSTDMQYF. The gene calls are TRBV6-5 and TRBJ2-3, with D uncertain. The CDR3 is made up of 13 amino acids. Germline CDR1 reads MNHEY; CDR2 reads SVGAGI.

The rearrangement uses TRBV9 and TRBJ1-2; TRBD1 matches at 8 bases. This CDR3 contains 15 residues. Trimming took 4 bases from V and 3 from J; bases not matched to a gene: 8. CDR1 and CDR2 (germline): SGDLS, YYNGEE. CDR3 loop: CASSLTGGSDYGYTF. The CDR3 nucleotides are TGTGCCAGCAGCCTAACAGGGGGATCGGACTATGGCTACACCTTC.

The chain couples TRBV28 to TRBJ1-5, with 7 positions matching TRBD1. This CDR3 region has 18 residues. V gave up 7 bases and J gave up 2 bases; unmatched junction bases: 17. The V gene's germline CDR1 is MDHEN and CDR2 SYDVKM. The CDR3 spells CASITTSGGYRGNQPQHF. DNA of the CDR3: TGTGCCAGCATTACTACATCAGGGGGGTATAGAGGCAATCAGCCCCAGCATTTT.

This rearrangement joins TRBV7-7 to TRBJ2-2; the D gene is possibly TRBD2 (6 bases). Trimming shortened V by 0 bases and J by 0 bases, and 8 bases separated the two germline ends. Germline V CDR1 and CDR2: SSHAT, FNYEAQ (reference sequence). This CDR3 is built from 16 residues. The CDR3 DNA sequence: TGTGCCAGCAGCTTAGCTCCGGGGGCGAACACCGGGGAGCTGTTTTTT. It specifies CASSLAPGANTGELFF.

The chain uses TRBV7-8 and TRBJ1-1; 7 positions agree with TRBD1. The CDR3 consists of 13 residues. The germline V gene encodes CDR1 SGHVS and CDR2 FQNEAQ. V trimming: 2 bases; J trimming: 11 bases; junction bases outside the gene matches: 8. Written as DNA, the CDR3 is TGTGCCAGCAGCTTAAACGACAGGGCGGTGGCTTTCTTT. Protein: CASSLNDRAVAFF.

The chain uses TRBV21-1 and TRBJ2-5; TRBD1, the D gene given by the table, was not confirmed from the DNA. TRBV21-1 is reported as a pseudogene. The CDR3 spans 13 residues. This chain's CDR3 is CASCPTGIETQYF. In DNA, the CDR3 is TGTGCCAGCTGCCCGACAGGGATTGAGACCCAGTACTTC.

Here the CDR3 reads CASSFSRARGGYTF. The CDR3 DNA is TGTGCCAGCAGTTTCTCCAGGGCTAGGGGTGGCTACACCTTC. This rearrangement joins TRBV27 to TRBJ1-2; possible D gene TRBD1, 5 bases. With 3 bases removed from V and 7 bases from J, the gap between germline ends came to 15 bases. The CDR3 runs to 14 residues. Looked up from germline, CDR1 is MNHEY and CDR2 is SMNVEV (reference sequence).

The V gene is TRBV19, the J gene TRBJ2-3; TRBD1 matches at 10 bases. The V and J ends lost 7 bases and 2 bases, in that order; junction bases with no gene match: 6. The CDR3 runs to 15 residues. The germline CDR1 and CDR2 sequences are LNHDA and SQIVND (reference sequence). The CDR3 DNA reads TGTGCCAGTAATGTCGGACAGGGGGTCACAGATACGCAGTATTTT. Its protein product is CASNVGQGVTDTQYF. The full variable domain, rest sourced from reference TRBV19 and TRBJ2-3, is DGGITQSPKYLFRKEGQNVTLSCEQNLNHDAMYWYRQDPGQGLRLIYYSQIVNDFQKGDIAEGYSVSREKKESFPLTVTSAQKNPTAFYLCASNVGQGVTDTQYFGPGTRLTVL.

The CDR3 loop reads CASSYITGTTEAFF. As DNA, the CDR3 is TGTGCCAGCAGTTACATAACAGGGACCACTGAAGCTTTCTTT. The chain couples TRBV6-5 to TRBJ1-1, with D possibly matching TRBD1 (6 bases). V was shortened by 2 bases and J by 4 bases, with 11 bases between the two germline ends. The CDR3 has 14 residues. The germline V gene has CDR1 MNHEY and CDR2 SVGAGI.